A single sample gave rise to the 14 T cell receptor beta chains below, sequenced in a study of patients and donors after allogeneic stem cell transplantation. TCRdb reprocessed the RT-PCR reads with MiXCR, giving one entry per CDR3 protein. In the table there are approximately 220,000 distinct CDR3 sequences, around 40% of which are singletons. The sequenced material came from blood, either unsorted or a sorted T cell fraction (not recorded which). The receptors here all came from a human donor who was either an allogeneic HSCT recipient or a stem cell or donor lymphocyte infusion donor (not recorded which). It is not recorded whose cells these are; they may come from a transplant donor.

The chain couples TRBV6-1 to TRBJ2-1; the D gene is possibly TRBD2 (6 bases). The germline V and J ends were trimmed by 4 bases and 0 bases, with 10 bases remaining between them. The CDR3 contains 15 residues. Per germline, CDR1 MNHNS and CDR2 SASEGT. CDR3 region: CASSAGAASYNEQFF. The CDR3 nucleotides read TGTGCCAGCAGTGCGGGAGCGGCCTCCTACAATGAGCAGTTCTTC.

This sequence joins TRBV4-3 and TRBJ2-7; 10 bases fit TRBD1. The V gene's germline CDR1 is LGHNA and CDR2 YSLEER. This CDR3 region has 16 residues. Trimming at V came to 1 base and at J to 2 bases, leaving 5 bases not matched to a gene. The CDR3 loop is CASSQGPGQGPYEQYF. In DNA form, the CDR3 reads TGCGCCAGCAGCCAAGGTCCGGGACAGGGGCCCTACGAGCAGTACTTC.

This clonotype has more than one count but fewer than ten. This sequence joins TRBV28 and TRBJ1-6; D is undetermined. This CDR3 has 16 amino acids. The germline V gene encodes CDR1 MDHEN and CDR2 SYDVKM. V lost 8 bases and J 0 bases, leaving 14 bases between the germline ends. The CDR3 here is CASHPDGSSYNSPLHF. Written as DNA, the CDR3 is TGTGCCAGCCATCCGGATGGGAGCTCCTATAATTCACCCCTCCACTTT. The variable domain in full, with the rest retrieved from reference TRBV28 and TRBJ1-6, is DVKVTQSSRYLVKRTGEKVFLECVQDMDHENMFWYRQDPGLGLRLIYFSYDVKMKEKGDIPEGYSVSREKKERFSLILESASTNQTSMYLCASHPDGSSYNSPLHFGNGTRLTVT.

The chain employs TRBV6-2 or TRBV6-3 and TRBJ2-5; no clear D gene. The CDR3 is 14 amino acids. CDR1 and CDR2 from the germline V gene are MNHEY and SVGEGT. Trimming pared 5 bases from V and 2 bases from J, leaving 12 bases between. CDR3 protein: CASSPLFWQETQYF. The CDR3 DNA reads as TGTGCCAGCAGTCCCCTTTTTTGGCAAGAGACCCAGTACTTC.

V is TRBV10-3 and J is TRBJ2-3; D is perhaps TRBD2 (5 bases). CDR1 is ENHRY and CDR2 is SYGVKD in the germline V gene. The V end was cut by 1 base, the J end by 0 bases, with 8 bases between. CDR3 length: 15 amino acids. The chain's CDR3 is CAISEFRTSTDTQYF. The CDR3 nucleotides read TGTGCCATCAGTGAGTTCCGGACTAGCACAGATACGCAGTATTTT.

This clonotype was picked up many times. The chain recombines TRBV12-3 or TRBV12-4 with TRBJ1-1, with D perhaps TRBD1 (6 bases). CDR3 size: 13 residues. V was clipped by 3 bases and J by 5 bases, with 10 bases between them. CDR3 residues: CASSFTGRTEAFF. CDR3 nucleotide sequence: TGTGCCAGCAGTTTTACAGGGAGGACTGAAGCTTTCTTT.

The V and J genes are TRBV20-1 and TRBJ1-5; D remains unclear. The V gene's germline CDR1 is DFQATT and CDR2 SNEGSKA (reference sequence). Deletions cut 1 base from V and 3 bases from J, with 13 bases between. CDR3 length equals 15 residues. This CDR3 reads CSARVLQRLNQPQHF. The DNA for the CDR3 is TGCAGTGCTAGAGTCTTACAGCGTCTCAATCAGCCCCAGCATTTT.

V usage is TRBV2 and J usage is TRBJ2-3; 8 bases are a match to TRBD2. CDR1 SNHLY and CDR2 FYNNEI come from the germline V gene. J gave up 1 base and V 3 bases, and 0 bases lay outside the gene matches. The CDR3 runs 14 residues. The CDR3, as DNA: TGTGCCAGCAGTGACGGGAGGGGCACAGATACGCAGTATTTT. Its protein product is CASSDGRGTDTQYF.

This clonotype appeared a few times. This chain uses TRBV29-1 with TRBJ1-1, with a weak D call TRBD1 (6 bases). The germline gives CDR1 SQVTM, CDR2 ANQGSEA. V lost 3 bases, J lost 4 bases, and 15 bases lay in between. The CDR3 length is 14 residues. In DNA form, the CDR3 reads TGCAGCGTTGAGGGGGCGGGATGGGGCACTGAAGCTTTCTTT. It is translated as CSVEGAGWGTEAFF.

This clonotype came up many times. The gene calls are TRBV12-3 or TRBV12-4 and TRBJ2-3, with TRBD2 matching 14 bases. V lost 6 bases to trimming and J lost 5 bases; unmatched junction nucleotides: 7. The CDR3 has 16 amino acids. CDR3 nucleotide sequence: TGTGCCAGCAGGTCTCGACTAGCGGGGGGGCTAGATACGCAGTATTTT. Translating gives CASRSRLAGGLDTQYF.

There are a few counts of this clonotype. This chain joins TRBV29-1 and TRBJ1-1; no clear D. Germline values: CDR1 SQVTM, CDR2 ANQGSEA. This CDR3 is built from 13 residues. V gave up 6 bases and J gave up 4 bases, with 15 bases separating them. CDR3 sequence: CSVSGSRPTEAFF. For the CDR3, the DNA is TGCAGCGTCTCCGGGAGCAGACCCACTGAAGCTTTCTTT.

This chain uses TRBV5-5 with TRBJ2-5; no firm D call. Trimming took 5 bases from V and 1 from J, leaving 15 bases between them. The length of the CDR3 is 15 residues. CDR1 SGHKS and CDR2 YYEKEE come from the germline V gene (reference sequence). CDR3 nucleotides: TGTGCCAGCAGTACGACACCAACATTCCAAGAGACCCAGTACTTC. Amino acid sequence: CASSTTPTFQETQYF.

This clonotype was found many times. The chain couples TRBV20-1 to TRBJ1-1, with a tentative D call TRBD1 (6 bases). This CDR3 contains 11 residues. CDR1 and CDR2 from the germline V gene are DFQATT and SNEGSKA (reference sequence). With 8 bases removed from V and 4 bases from J, the gap between germline ends came to 11 bases. The chain's CDR3 is CSRTQGTEAFF. DNA for the CDR3: TGCAGTCGTACACAGGGCACTGAAGCTTTCTTT.

V gene TRBV30 combines with J gene TRBJ1-1; D is unresolved. V was cut by 2 bases and J by 1 base, with 8 bases left in between. The CDR3 covers 13 residues. CDR1 and CDR2 (germline): GTSNPN, SVGIG (reference sequence). CDR3 sequence (DNA): TGTGCCTGGAGTAGCCTGACGAACACTGAAGCTTTCTTT. Translating gives CAWSSLTNTEAFF.